This note documents a single TCR beta chain sequence. Its antigen remains undetermined. No much larger clonotype is one base removed from it; base qualities were not supplied. The immunoSEQ Assay, a bias-controlled multiplex PCR, was used to amplify TCRbeta CDR3 regions from genomic DNA. The original pipeline was this. The number of nucleated cells in each sample was estimated by amplification of reference gene primers within the assay. To quantify the absolute abundance of each unique TCRbeta CDR3 rearrangement, sequence reads were collapsed and filtered. Productive Simpson clonality was computed per sample as the square root of Simpson's diversity index over productive rearrangements. TCRdb took this table from immuneACCESS and kept in-frame rearrangements with V and J called. Such tables lack part of the clones; where checked against another copy, unresolved V genes explain under half of the gap, and the rest is unexplained. V, J and clone size reflect that table, while D and trimming were determined from the DNA. This sample has 300,000 or so clones in its table, and approximately 89% of those were observed once. The top ten constitute around 2.2% of the sample.

The germline V gene gives CDR1 as SNHLY and CDR2 as FYNNEI. Counted from cysteine to phenylalanine, this CDR3 has 11 amino acids. Solely the CDR3 DNA is kept, with 33 bases framed from the first base. V gives up 8 bases and J gives up 7 bases, and the segment between their germline ends measures 9 bases. These data are taken from a study of blood T cell repertoires in COVID-19 (dated by TCRdb to between 2020 and 2021). A note on the overall study: The collaborator samples originated in the United States, Italy and Spain and spanned the acute and convalescent phases of COVID-19. The prospective study material was composed of cDNA or gDNA derived from T cells, B-cell-depleted T cells, or PBMCs. Where available, HLA class I and class II types were obtained from metadata supplied by the sample provider rather than from assay-based typing. Sample metadata almost always included a de-identified subject ID, COVID-19 status, age in years and sex. The samples were drawn from two sources: the first 160 participants of the ongoing ImmuneRACE study, and over 1,000 subjects contributed by 6 global collaborators. Subjects who had been exposed to COVID-19, were actively infected with it, or had recovered from it provided the deeply sampled blood TCRbeta repertoires that made up the dataset. The repertoires were released in a freely available public database intended as a resource for research on the immune response to SARS-CoV-2.

One collaborating source in Seattle enrolled patients while the patients were actively infected and followed the patients over time throughout the course of disease. Collaborating institutions collected whole blood in K2EDTA tubes following their own protocols. For TCRbeta analysis, collaborators shipped samples in one of three forms: frozen whole blood, isolated PBMCs, or DNA extracted from either of those sample types. The paper's findings and limits, for the study overall: How much clinical and demographic metadata was included differed by source and by participant, and the metadata was provided uncurated.

The chain links TRBV2 with TRBJ1-5; the D gene cannot be named for sure. This TCR derives from a woman aged 25 to 39 with COVID-19, enrolled during active disease. The sample taken for sequencing was peripheral blood. The DNA sequence follows: TGTGCCAGCGGAGGAGTACAGCCCCAGCATTTT. This is translated as CASGGVQPQHF.